The 3 T cell receptor beta chains below come from one sample, sequenced in a study of T cells expressing NK-cell markers. TCRdb re-called the 5' RACE reads; one entry per CDR3 protein, DNA not given. The sample has about 21,000 distinct CDR3 sequences. Sequencing input: blood T cells: a sorted CD56 or NKG2C T cell subset, CD4+ or CD8+ T cells, or bulk PBMC T cells (not recorded which). Receptor source: a man aged 18-75 years in good health.

The V call is TRBV2, the J call TRBJ1-2. This CDR3 region has 14 residues. Germline V gives CDR1 SNHLY, CDR2 FYNNEI. CDR3 residues: CASTRVIEGEGYTF. Full variable domain (remainder filled in from reference TRBV2 and TRBJ1-2): EPEVTQTPSHQVTQMGQEVILRCVPISNHLYFYWYRQILGQKVEFLVSFYNNEISEKSEIFDDQFSVERPDGSNFTLKIRSTKLEDSAMYFCASTRVIEGEGYTFGSGTRLTVV.

This chain links TRBV7-2 with TRBJ2-7; as DNA is missing, the TRBD1 call by TCRdb cannot be tested. This CDR3 is built from 15 residues. The germline V gene encodes CDR1 SGHTA and CDR2 FQGNSA. This chain's CDR3 is CASSPRQGTYEEQYF. The variable domain in full, with the rest retrieved from reference TRBV7-2 and TRBJ2-7, is GAGVSQSPSNKVTEKGKDVELRCDPISGHTALYWYRQSLGQGLEFLIYFQGNSAPDKSGLPSDRFSAERTGGSVSTLTIQRTQQEDSAVYLCASSPRQGTYEEQYFGPGTRLTVT.

The V call is TRBV4-3, the J call TRBJ2-1; the D call of TRBD2 rests on TCRdb alone, since no DNA is present to check it. The germline V gene encodes CDR1 LGHNA and CDR2 YSLEER. This CDR3 is built from 18 residues. The CDR3 reads CASSQDSSGGSSYNEQFF.